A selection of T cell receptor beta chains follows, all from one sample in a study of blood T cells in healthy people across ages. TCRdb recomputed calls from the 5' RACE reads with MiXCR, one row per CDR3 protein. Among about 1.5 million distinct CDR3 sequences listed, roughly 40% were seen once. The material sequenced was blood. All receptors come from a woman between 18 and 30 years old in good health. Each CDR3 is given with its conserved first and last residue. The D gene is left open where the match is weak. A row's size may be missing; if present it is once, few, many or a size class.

cdr3_aa: CASSPNLTPGQGKSGQYF; cdr3_nt: TGTGCCAGCAGTCCCAACCTTACACCGGGACAGGGTAAAAGTGGGCAGTACTTC; j_call: TRBJ2-7; v_call: TRBV6-1; clone_size: few; d_call: TRBD1
cdr3_aa: CASRDAAGAHGYTF; cdr3_nt: TGTGCCAGCAGGGACGCTGCAGGGGCCCATGGCTACACCTTC; j_call: TRBJ1-2; v_call: TRBV6-1; clone_size: -; d_call: -
cdr3_aa: CSADPGGYGYTF; cdr3_nt: TGCAGTGCTGACCCGGGGGGCTATGGCTACACCTTC; j_call: TRBJ1-2; v_call: TRBV20-1; clone_size: -; d_call: -
cdr3_aa: CASSADRGSLYGYTF; cdr3_nt: TGTGCCAGCAGTGCGGACAGGGGGTCCCTCTATGGCTACACCTTC; j_call: TRBJ1-2; v_call: TRBV6-1; clone_size: -; d_call: TRBD1
cdr3_aa: CASSQDWASQYF; cdr3_nt: TGCGCCAGCAGCCAAGATTGGGCCTCCCAGTACTTC; j_call: TRBJ2-7; v_call: TRBV4-1; clone_size: -; d_call: -
cdr3_aa: CASRYREVNTEAFF; cdr3_nt: TGCGCCAGCAGGTACAGGGAGGTGAACACTGAAGCTTTCTTT; j_call: TRBJ1-1; v_call: TRBV5-1; clone_size: -; d_call: -
cdr3_aa: CASSPGIVSGGTDTQYF; cdr3_nt: TGTGCCAGCTCACCAGGGATTGTGAGCGGGGGCACAGATACGCAGTATTTT; j_call: TRBJ2-3; v_call: TRBV18; clone_size: few; d_call: TRBD2
cdr3_aa: CSVEGPGPMNTEAFF; cdr3_nt: TGCAGCGTTGAAGGCCCGGGACCGATGAACACTGAAGCTTTCTTT; j_call: TRBJ1-1; v_call: TRBV29-1; clone_size: few; d_call: -
cdr3_aa: CASPPGTSGTSTDTQYF; cdr3_nt: TGTGCCAGTCCCCCCGGGACTAGCGGAACTAGCACAGATACGCAGTATTTT; j_call: TRBJ2-3; v_call: TRBV2; clone_size: -; d_call: TRBD2
cdr3_aa: CASSFGTPSVGAQYF; cdr3_nt: TGTGCCAGCAGTTTTGGCACCCCGTCGGTGGGGGCCCAGTACTTC; j_call: TRBJ2-5; v_call: TRBV28; clone_size: few; d_call: -
cdr3_aa: CASSPPLDFAETQYF; cdr3_nt: TGTGCCAGCTCACCACCGTTGGATTTTGCGGAGACCCAGTACTTC; j_call: TRBJ2-5; v_call: TRBV18; clone_size: -; d_call: -
cdr3_aa: CASSGEGAYAEAFF; cdr3_nt: TGTGCCAGCAGTGGTGAGGGGGCGTATGCTGAAGCTTTCTTT; j_call: TRBJ1-1; v_call: TRBV2; clone_size: -; d_call: TRBD1
cdr3_aa: CASSYAGTGETQYF; cdr3_nt: TGTGCCAGCAGTTACGCGGGGACAGGAGAGACCCAGTACTTC; j_call: TRBJ2-5; v_call: TRBV6-5; clone_size: -; d_call: TRBD1
cdr3_aa: CASSNIAGVADTQYF; cdr3_nt: TGCGCCAGCAGCAATATAGCGGGAGTAGCGGATACGCAGTATTTT; j_call: TRBJ2-3; v_call: TRBV4-1; clone_size: once; d_call: TRBD2
cdr3_aa: CASSIISGRGHNEQFF; cdr3_nt: TGTGCCAGCAGCATCATTAGCGGGAGGGGCCACAATGAGCAGTTCTTC; j_call: TRBJ2-1; v_call: TRBV21-1; clone_size: few; d_call: -
cdr3_aa: CATSDLGRGEGREKLFF; cdr3_nt: TGTGCCACCAGTGATTTGGGGCGCGGGGAGGGGCGAGAAAAACTGTTTTTT; j_call: TRBJ1-4; v_call: TRBV24-1; clone_size: -; d_call: -
cdr3_aa: CASRIAGGSYEQYF; cdr3_nt: TGTGCCAGCAGGATAGCGGGGGGATCCTACGAGCAGTACTTC; j_call: TRBJ2-7; v_call: TRBV28; clone_size: few; d_call: TRBD2
cdr3_aa: CAGAIYNEQFF; cdr3_nt: TGTGCGGGGGCGATATACAATGAGCAGTTCTTC; j_call: TRBJ2-1; v_call: TRBV2; clone_size: -; d_call: -
cdr3_aa: CASSLMDGPANEQFF; cdr3_nt: TGCGCCAGCAGCTTGATGGACGGCCCTGCCAATGAGCAGTTCTTC; j_call: TRBJ2-1; v_call: TRBV5-1; clone_size: -; d_call: -
cdr3_aa: CASSLRQGTQETQYF; cdr3_nt: TGTGCCAGCAGCTTACGTCAGGGTACCCAAGAGACCCAGTACTTC; j_call: TRBJ2-5; v_call: TRBV7-6; clone_size: few; d_call: -
cdr3_aa: CASRPTSESYNEQFF; cdr3_nt: TGCGCCAGCAGACCTACTAGCGAGTCCTACAATGAGCAGTTCTTC; j_call: TRBJ2-1; v_call: TRBV5-1; clone_size: -; d_call: TRBD2
cdr3_aa: CSASRGGRNTEAFF; cdr3_nt: TGCAGTGCCTCCAGGGGAGGGCGGAACACTGAAGCTTTCTTT; j_call: TRBJ1-1; v_call: TRBV20-1; clone_size: -; d_call: -
cdr3_aa: CASSSSGWGQTEAFF; cdr3_nt: TGTGCCAGCAGCTCAAGTGGGTGGGGGCAAACTGAAGCTTTCTTT; j_call: TRBJ1-1; v_call: TRBV7-9; clone_size: -; d_call: -
cdr3_aa: CSARGTSGTGNYNEQFF; cdr3_nt: TGCAGTGCTAGGGGGACTAGCGGGACAGGGAACTACAATGAGCAGTTCTTC; j_call: TRBJ2-1; v_call: TRBV20-1; clone_size: -; d_call: TRBD2
cdr3_aa: CASSLGGPPNTQYF; cdr3_nt: TGCGCCAGCAGCTTGGGAGGCCCCCCAAATACGCAGTATTTT; j_call: TRBJ2-3; v_call: TRBV5-1; clone_size: -; d_call: -
cdr3_aa: CAISEGGLGYTF; cdr3_nt: TGTGCCATCAGTGAGGGGGGGCTTGGCTACACCTTC; j_call: TRBJ1-2; v_call: TRBV10-3; clone_size: few; d_call: -
cdr3_aa: CASSGPPGTDYGYTF; cdr3_nt: TGTGCCAGCAGCGGCCCTCCCGGGACGGACTATGGCTACACCTTC; j_call: TRBJ1-2; v_call: TRBV9; clone_size: -; d_call: -
cdr3_aa: CASSSEGSGDEQYF; cdr3_nt: TGTGCCAGCAGCTCAGAAGGGAGCGGGGACGAGCAGTACTTC; j_call: TRBJ2-7; v_call: TRBV9; clone_size: -; d_call: TRBD2
cdr3_aa: CATSRVVGEQYF; cdr3_nt: TGTGCCACCAGCAGAGTTGTAGGAGAGCAGTACTTC; j_call: TRBJ2-7; v_call: TRBV15; clone_size: few; d_call: -
cdr3_aa: CASRGKAGAKNNEQFF; cdr3_nt: TGTGCCAGCAGGGGCAAAGCGGGGGCGAAAAACAATGAGCAGTTCTTC; j_call: TRBJ2-1; v_call: TRBV27; clone_size: few; d_call: TRBD2
cdr3_aa: CASQGRGNQPQHF; cdr3_nt: TGTGCCAGCCAAGGCAGGGGCAATCAGCCCCAGCATTTT; j_call: TRBJ1-5; v_call: TRBV6-5; clone_size: -; d_call: -
cdr3_aa: CASSPTGTPEAFF; cdr3_nt: TGTGCCAGCAGCCCCACCGGGACCCCGGAAGCTTTCTTT; j_call: TRBJ1-1; v_call: TRBV6-2/TRBV6-3; clone_size: -; d_call: -
cdr3_aa: CASRYQGSQLYYQETQYF; cdr3_nt: TGTGCCAGCAGGTATCAGGGTAGCCAGCTTTATTACCAAGAGACCCAGTACTTC; j_call: TRBJ2-5; v_call: TRBV11-3; clone_size: -; d_call: -
cdr3_aa: CASMQGVTATNEKLFF; cdr3_nt: TGCGCCAGCATGCAGGGGGTCACTGCAACTAATGAAAAACTGTTTTTT; j_call: TRBJ1-4; v_call: TRBV5-1; clone_size: -; d_call: TRBD1
cdr3_aa: CASSLGGTGEGYGYTF; cdr3_nt: TGTGCCAGCAGCTTGGGAGGGACAGGGGAGGGCTATGGCTACACCTTC; j_call: TRBJ1-2; v_call: TRBV5-5; clone_size: few; d_call: TRBD1
cdr3_aa: CASSQDPASGGTGELFF; cdr3_nt: TGCGCCAGCAGCCAAGATCCGGCTAGCGGGGGGACCGGGGAGCTGTTTTTT; j_call: TRBJ2-2; v_call: TRBV4-1; clone_size: -; d_call: TRBD2
cdr3_aa: CSATSGRGPADTQYF; cdr3_nt: TGCAGTGCCACCTCGGGGCGGGGACCCGCAGATACGCAGTATTTT; j_call: TRBJ2-3; v_call: TRBV20-1; clone_size: -; d_call: -
cdr3_aa: CASRRDRGTYNEQYF; cdr3_nt: TGTGCCAGCAGACGGGACAGGGGGACCTACAATGAGCAGTACTTC; j_call: TRBJ2-7; v_call: TRBV12-3/TRBV12-4; clone_size: -; d_call: TRBD1
cdr3_aa: CASSPSAGVNSPLHF; cdr3_nt: TGTGCCAGCAGCCCCAGCGCAGGGGTGAATTCACCCCTCCACTTT; j_call: TRBJ1-6; v_call: TRBV12-3/TRBV12-4; clone_size: -; d_call: -
cdr3_aa: CASSFSRGYGYTF; cdr3_nt: TGTGCCAGCAGTTTTTCCAGGGGCTATGGCTACACCTTC; j_call: TRBJ1-2; v_call: TRBV27; clone_size: few; d_call: -
cdr3_aa: CASIAHRGRQETQYF; cdr3_nt: TGTGCCAGCATCGCACACCGAGGTCGGCAAGAGACCCAGTACTTC; j_call: TRBJ2-5; v_call: TRBV28; clone_size: few; d_call: -
cdr3_aa: CASSQRQVTYNEQFF; cdr3_nt: TGCGCCAGCAGCCAACGACAGGTCACCTACAATGAGCAGTTCTTC; j_call: TRBJ2-1; v_call: TRBV5-1; clone_size: -; d_call: -
cdr3_aa: CARSRAASEKGGGYTF; cdr3_nt: TGTGCCCGCAGCCGCGCGGCTTCGGAAAAGGGGGGTGGCTACACCTTC; j_call: TRBJ1-2; v_call: TRBV7-2; clone_size: -; d_call: -
cdr3_aa: CASGDEGRVQETQYF; cdr3_nt: TGTGCCAGCGGGGATGAGGGGAGGGTTCAAGAGACCCAGTACTTC; j_call: TRBJ2-5; v_call: TRBV28; clone_size: -; d_call: TRBD2
cdr3_aa: CASSLADSGYGYTF; cdr3_nt: TGCGCCAGCAGCTTGGCCGACTCAGGGTATGGCTACACCTTC; j_call: TRBJ1-2; v_call: TRBV5-1; clone_size: few; d_call: -
cdr3_aa: CASKASNIAGDTQYF; cdr3_nt: TGCGCCAGCAAGGCTAGCAACATTGCGGGTGATACGCAGTATTTT; j_call: TRBJ2-3; v_call: TRBV10-2; clone_size: few; d_call: -
cdr3_aa: CSARDGNTEAFF; cdr3_nt: TGCAGTGCTAGAGACGGGAACACTGAAGCTTTCTTT; j_call: TRBJ1-1; v_call: TRBV20-1; clone_size: many; d_call: -
cdr3_aa: CASSVEGRAHYEQYF; cdr3_nt: TGTGCCAGCAGCGTAGAGGGGCGGGCGCACTACGAGCAGTACTTC; j_call: TRBJ2-7; v_call: TRBV9; clone_size: -; d_call: -
cdr3_aa: CSVGPDRVGYTF; cdr3_nt: TGCAGCGTTGGGCCGGACAGGGTCGGCTACACCTTC; j_call: TRBJ1-2; v_call: TRBV29-1; clone_size: -; d_call: TRBD1
cdr3_aa: CSARGTPDGYTF; cdr3_nt: TGCAGTGCTAGGGGGACGCCGGATGGCTACACCTTC; j_call: TRBJ1-2; v_call: TRBV20-1; clone_size: many; d_call: -
cdr3_aa: CASSMFFRVAEQYF; cdr3_nt: TGTGCCAGCAGCATGTTCTTCAGGGTAGCCGAGCAGTACTTC; j_call: TRBJ2-7; v_call: TRBV21-1; clone_size: -; d_call: -
cdr3_aa: CASRGGTGNTEAFF; cdr3_nt: TGTGCCAGCAGGGGCGGGACAGGGAACACTGAAGCTTTCTTT; j_call: TRBJ1-1; v_call: TRBV12-3/TRBV12-4; clone_size: -; d_call: TRBD1
cdr3_aa: CSSPVGGHNEQFF; cdr3_nt: TGCAGCTCCCCCGTGGGGGGACACAATGAGCAGTTCTTC; j_call: TRBJ2-1; v_call: TRBV20-1; clone_size: few; d_call: -